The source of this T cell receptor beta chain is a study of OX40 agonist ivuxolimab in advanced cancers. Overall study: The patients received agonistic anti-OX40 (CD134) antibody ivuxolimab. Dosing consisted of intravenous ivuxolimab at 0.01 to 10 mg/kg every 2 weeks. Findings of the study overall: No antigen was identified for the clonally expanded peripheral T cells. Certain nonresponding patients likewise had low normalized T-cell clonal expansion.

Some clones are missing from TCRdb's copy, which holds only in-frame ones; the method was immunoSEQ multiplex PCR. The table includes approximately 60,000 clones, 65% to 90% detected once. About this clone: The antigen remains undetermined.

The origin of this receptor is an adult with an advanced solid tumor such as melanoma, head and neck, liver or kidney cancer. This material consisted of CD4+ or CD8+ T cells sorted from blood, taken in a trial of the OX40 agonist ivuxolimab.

The CDR3, as DNA: TGTGCCTTCTCTAGCGGGGTTTACAATGAGCAGTTCTTC. This codes for CAFSSGVYNEQFF. V and J are TRBV28 and TRBJ2-1; TRBD2 aligns across 9 bases. Trimming removed 11 bases from V and 4 bases from J; junction bases left unmatched: 6. The germline V gene encodes CDR1 MDHEN and CDR2 SYDVKM. The CDR3 covers 13 residues.